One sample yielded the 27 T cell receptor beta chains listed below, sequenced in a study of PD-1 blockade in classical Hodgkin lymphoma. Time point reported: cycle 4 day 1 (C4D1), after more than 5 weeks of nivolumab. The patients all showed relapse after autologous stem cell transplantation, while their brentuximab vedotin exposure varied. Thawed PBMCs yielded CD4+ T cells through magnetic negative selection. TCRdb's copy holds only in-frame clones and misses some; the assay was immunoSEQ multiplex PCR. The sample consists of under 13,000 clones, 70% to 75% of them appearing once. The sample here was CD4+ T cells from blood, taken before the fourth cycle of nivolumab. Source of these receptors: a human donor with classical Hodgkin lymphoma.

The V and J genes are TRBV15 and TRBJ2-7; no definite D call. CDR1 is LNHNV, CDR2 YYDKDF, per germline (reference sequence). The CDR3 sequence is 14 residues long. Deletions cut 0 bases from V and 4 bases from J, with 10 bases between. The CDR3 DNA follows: TGTGCCACCAGCAGAGATGAGAGAGTTTACGAGCAGTACTTC. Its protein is CATSRDERVYEQYF.

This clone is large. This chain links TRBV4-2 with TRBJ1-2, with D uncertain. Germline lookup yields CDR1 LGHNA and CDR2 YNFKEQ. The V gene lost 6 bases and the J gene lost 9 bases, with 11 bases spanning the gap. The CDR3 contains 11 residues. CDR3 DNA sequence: TGTGCCAGCAGGTCCTTAGATCGCTACACCTTC. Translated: CASRSLDRYTF.

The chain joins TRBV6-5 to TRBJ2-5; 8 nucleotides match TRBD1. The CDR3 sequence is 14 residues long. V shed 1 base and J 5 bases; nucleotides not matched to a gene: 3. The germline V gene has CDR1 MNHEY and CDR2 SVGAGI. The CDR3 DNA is TGTGCCAGCAGTTACTGGACAGGGTCCGAGACCCAGTACTTC. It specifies CASSYWTGSETQYF.

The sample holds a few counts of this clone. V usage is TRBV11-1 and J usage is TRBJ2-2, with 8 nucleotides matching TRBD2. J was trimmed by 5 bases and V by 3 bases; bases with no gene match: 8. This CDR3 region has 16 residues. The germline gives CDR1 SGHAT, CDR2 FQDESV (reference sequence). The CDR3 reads CASSLLGGRRTGELFF. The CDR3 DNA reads TGTGCCAGCAGCTTGTTAGGCGGGAGGCGAACCGGGGAGCTGTTTTTT. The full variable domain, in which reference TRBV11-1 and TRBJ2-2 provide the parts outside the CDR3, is EAEVAQSPRYKITEKSQAVAFWCDPISGHATLYWYRQILGQGPELLVQFQDESVVDDSQLPKDRFSAERLKGVDSTLKIQPAELGDSAMYLCASSLLGGRRTGELFFGEGSRLTVL.

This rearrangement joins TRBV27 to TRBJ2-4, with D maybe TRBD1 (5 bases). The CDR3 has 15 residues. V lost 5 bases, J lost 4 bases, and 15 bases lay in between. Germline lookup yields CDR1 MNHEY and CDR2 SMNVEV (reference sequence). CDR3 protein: CASSPQGFGKNIQYF. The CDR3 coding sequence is TGTGCCAGCAGTCCGCAGGGTTTCGGGAAAAACATTCAGTACTTC.

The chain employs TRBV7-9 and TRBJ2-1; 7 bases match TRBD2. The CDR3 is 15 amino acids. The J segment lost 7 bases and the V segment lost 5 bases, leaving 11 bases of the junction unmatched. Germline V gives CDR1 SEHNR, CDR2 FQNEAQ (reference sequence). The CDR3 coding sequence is TGTGCCAGCAGCCCCGGACTAGATAGTATTAATGAGCAGTTCTTC. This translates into CASSPGLDSINEQFF.

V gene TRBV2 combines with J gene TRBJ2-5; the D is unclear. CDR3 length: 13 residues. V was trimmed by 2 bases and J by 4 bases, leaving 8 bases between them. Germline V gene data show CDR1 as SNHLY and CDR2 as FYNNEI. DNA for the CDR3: TGTGCCAGCAGTGAAAGGAGTACAGAGACCCAGTACTTC. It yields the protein CASSERSTETQYF.

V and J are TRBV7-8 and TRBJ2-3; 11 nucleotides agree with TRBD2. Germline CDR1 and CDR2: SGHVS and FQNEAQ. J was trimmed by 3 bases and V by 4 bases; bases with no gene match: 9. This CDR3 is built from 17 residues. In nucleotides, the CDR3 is TGTGCCAGCAGCTCCCGTGTTACTAGCGGGAGTACAGATACGCAGTATTTT. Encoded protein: CASSSRVTSGSTDTQYF.

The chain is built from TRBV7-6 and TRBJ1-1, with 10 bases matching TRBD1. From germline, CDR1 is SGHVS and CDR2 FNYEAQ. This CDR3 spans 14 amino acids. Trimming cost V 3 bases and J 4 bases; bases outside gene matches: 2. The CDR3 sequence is CASSFGQGGTEAFF. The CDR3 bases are TGTGCCAGCAGCTTTGGACAGGGGGGCACTGAAGCTTTCTTT. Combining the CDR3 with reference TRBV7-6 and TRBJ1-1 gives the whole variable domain GAGVSQSPRYKVTKRGQDVALRCDPISGHVSLYWYRQALGQGPEFLTYFNYEAQQDKSGLPNDRFSAERPEGSISTLTIQRTEQRDSAMYRCASSFGQGGTEAFFGQGTRLTVV.

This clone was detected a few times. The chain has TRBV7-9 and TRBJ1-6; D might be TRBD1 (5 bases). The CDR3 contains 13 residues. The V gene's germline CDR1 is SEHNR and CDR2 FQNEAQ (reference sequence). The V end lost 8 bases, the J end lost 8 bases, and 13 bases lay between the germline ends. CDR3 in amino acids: CASGSGGDSPLHF. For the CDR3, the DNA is TGTGCCAGCGGCTCGGGAGGGGATTCACCCCTCCACTTT.

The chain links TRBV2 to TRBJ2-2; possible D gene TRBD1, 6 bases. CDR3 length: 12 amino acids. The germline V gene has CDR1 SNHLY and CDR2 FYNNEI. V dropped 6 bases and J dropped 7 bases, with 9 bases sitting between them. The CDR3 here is CASRGGIGELFF. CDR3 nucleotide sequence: TGTGCCAGCAGAGGGGGAATCGGGGAGCTGTTTTTT.

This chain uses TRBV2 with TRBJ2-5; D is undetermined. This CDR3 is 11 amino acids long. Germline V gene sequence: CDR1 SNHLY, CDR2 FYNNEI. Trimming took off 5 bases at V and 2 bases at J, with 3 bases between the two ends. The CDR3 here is CASSLQETQYF. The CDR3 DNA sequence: TGTGCCAGCAGTCTACAAGAGACCCAGTACTTC.

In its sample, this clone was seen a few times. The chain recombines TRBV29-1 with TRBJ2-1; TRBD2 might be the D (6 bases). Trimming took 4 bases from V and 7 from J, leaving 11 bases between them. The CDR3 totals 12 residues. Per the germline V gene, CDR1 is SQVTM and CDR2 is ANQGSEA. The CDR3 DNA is TGCAGCGTTGGCACTAGCACGAATGAGCAGTTCTTC. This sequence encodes CSVGTSTNEQFF.

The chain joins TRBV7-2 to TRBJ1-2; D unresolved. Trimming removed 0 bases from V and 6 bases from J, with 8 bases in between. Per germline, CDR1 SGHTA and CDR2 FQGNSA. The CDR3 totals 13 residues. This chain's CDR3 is CASSLADRDGYTF. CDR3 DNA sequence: TGTGCCAGCAGCTTAGCGGATAGAGATGGCTACACCTTC.

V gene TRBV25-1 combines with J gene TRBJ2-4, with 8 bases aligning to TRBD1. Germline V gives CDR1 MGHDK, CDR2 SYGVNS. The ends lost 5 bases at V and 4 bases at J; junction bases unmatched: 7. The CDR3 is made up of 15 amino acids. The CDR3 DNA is TGTGCCAGCAGTATGACAGGGGATCGTAAAAACATTCAGTACTTC. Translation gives CASSMTGDRKNIQYF.

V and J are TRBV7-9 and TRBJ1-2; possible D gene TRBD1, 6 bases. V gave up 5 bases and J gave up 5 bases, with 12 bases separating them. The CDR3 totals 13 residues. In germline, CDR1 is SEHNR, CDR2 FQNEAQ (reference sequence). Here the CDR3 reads CASSDRTVYGYTF. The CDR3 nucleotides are TGTGCCAGCAGCGACAGGACGGTATATGGCTACACCTTC.

CDR3 protein: CASSSIGTGGTEAFF. The CDR3 nucleotides read TGTGCCAGCAGTTCTATCGGGACAGGCGGCACTGAAGCTTTCTTT. The chain is built from TRBV28 and TRBJ1-1; 8 bases line up with TRBD1. The V and J ends lost 4 bases and 4 bases, in that order; junction bases with no gene match: 8. CDR3 length: 15 amino acids. The germline V gene has CDR1 MDHEN and CDR2 SYDVKM.

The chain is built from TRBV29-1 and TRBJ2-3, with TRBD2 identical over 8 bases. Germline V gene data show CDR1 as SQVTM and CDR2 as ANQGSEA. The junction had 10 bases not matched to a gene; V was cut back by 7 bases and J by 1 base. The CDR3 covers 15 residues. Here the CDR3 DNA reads TGCAGCGCCGCCTTCAGCGGGAGAGGCACAGATACGCAGTATTTT. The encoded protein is CSAAFSGRGTDTQYF.

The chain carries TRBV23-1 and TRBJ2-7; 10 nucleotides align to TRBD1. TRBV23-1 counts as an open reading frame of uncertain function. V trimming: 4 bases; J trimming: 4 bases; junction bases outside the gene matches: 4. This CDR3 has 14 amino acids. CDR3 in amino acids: CASSPGQGPYEQYF. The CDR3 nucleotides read TGCGCCAGCAGTCCGGGACAGGGGCCGTACGAGCAGTACTTC.

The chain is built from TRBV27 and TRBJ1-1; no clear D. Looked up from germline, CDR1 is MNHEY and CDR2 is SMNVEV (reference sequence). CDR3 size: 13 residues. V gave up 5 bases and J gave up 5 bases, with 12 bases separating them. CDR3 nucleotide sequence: TGTGCCAGCAGTCCCTCGGCCGGGACTGAAGCTTTCTTT. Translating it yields CASSPSAGTEAFF.

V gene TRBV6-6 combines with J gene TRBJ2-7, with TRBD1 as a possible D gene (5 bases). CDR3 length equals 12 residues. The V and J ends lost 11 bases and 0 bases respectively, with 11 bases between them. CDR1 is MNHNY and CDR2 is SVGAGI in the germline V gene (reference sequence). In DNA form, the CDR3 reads TGTGCCGGCGGACAAGCCTCCTACGAGCAGTACTTC. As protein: CAGGQASYEQYF.

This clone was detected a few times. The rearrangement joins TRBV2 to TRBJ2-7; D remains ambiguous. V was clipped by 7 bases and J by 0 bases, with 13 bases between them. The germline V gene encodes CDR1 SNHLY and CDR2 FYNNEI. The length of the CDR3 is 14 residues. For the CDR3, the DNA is TGTGCCAGCACAGGTCTCCCCAGCTCCTACGAGCAGTACTTC. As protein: CASTGLPSSYEQYF.

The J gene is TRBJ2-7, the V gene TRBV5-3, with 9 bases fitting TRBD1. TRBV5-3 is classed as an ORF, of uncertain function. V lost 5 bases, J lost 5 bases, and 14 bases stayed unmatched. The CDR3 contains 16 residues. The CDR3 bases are TGTGCCAGAAGACCCCCCGCCGGGACAGGGTGGAACGAGCAGTACTTC. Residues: CARRPPAGTGWNEQYF.

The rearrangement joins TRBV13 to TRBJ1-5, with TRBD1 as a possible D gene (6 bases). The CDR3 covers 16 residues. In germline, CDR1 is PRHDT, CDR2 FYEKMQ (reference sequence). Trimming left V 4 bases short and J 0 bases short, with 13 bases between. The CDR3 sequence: CASSSSGAGSNQPQHF. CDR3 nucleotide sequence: TGTGCCAGCAGCTCCTCAGGGGCAGGTAGCAATCAGCCCCAGCATTTT.

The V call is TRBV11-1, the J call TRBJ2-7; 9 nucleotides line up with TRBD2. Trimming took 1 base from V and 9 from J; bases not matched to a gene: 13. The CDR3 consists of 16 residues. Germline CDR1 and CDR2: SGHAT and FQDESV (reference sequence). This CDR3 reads CASSLGASGTGTVQYF. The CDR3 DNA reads TGTGCCAGCAGCTTAGGGGCTAGCGGGACCGGGACGGTGCAGTACTTC.

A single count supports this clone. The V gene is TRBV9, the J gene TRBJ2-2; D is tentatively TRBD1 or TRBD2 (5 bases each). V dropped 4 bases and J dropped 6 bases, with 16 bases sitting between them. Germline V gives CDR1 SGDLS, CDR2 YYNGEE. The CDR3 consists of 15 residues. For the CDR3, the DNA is TGTGCCAGCAGCCCACTAGTAAGGGACGCCGGGGAGCTGTTTTTT. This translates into CASSPLVRDAGELFF.

The CDR3 loop reads CASSGVRFYGYTF. DNA of the CDR3: TGTGCCAGCAGCGGGGTCCGGTTCTATGGCTACACCTTC. The V and J genes are TRBV7-2 and TRBJ1-2; D not resolved. CDR3 length: 13 amino acids. CDR1 is SGHTA and CDR2 is FQGNSA in the germline V gene. V shed 5 bases and J shed 4 bases, with 11 bases lying between them.